Below, one T cell receptor beta chain is given with its context. Antigen specificity is unknown. Assay runs were performed at deep level. Method: immunoSEQ multiplex PCR; TCRdb's copy keeps in-frame clones and lacks some. The profile covers around 2.5 million clones, with approximately 93% appearing a single time and roughly 0.39% taken by the ten largest. The record originates from a study of shared clonotypes between healthy human individuals. Whole-study context: The plates for each donor numbered three CD4 naive, three CD4 memory, two CD8 naive and one CD8 memory.

The CDR3 has 13 residues. The germline V gene encodes CDR1 MNHNS and CDR2 SASEGT. V was pared by 4 bases and J by 7 bases, with 11 bases between. Regarding the study as a whole: A few donors shared 4.5% to 6.5% of their naive CD4 clonotypes. Lower generation probabilities were found for non-shared clonotypes than for those shared by all four donors.

The sample consisted of naive CD4+ T cells from PBMCs. Documented subset: CD45RA+ positively selected. The clonotype was recovered from a man younger than 35 in good health. Some clones in this sample may be carry-over from other donors' samples. The chain uses TRBV6-1 and TRBJ1-5; no clear D gene. The CDR3 sequence: CASSGGGWQPQHF. CDR3 sequence (DNA): TGTGCCAGCAGTGGGGGAGGTTGGCAGCCCCAGCATTTT.